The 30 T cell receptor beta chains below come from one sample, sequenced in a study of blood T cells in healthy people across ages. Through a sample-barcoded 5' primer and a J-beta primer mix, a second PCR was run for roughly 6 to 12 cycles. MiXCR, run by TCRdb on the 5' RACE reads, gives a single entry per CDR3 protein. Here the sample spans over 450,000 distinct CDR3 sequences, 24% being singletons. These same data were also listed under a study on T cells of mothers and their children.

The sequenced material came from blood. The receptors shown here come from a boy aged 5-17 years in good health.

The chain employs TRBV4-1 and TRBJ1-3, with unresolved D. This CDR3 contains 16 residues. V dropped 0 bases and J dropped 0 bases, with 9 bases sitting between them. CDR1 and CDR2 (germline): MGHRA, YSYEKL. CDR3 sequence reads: CASSQDPGSSGNTIYF. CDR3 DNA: TGCGCCAGCAGCCAAGACCCCGGGAGCTCTGGAAACACCATATATTTT.

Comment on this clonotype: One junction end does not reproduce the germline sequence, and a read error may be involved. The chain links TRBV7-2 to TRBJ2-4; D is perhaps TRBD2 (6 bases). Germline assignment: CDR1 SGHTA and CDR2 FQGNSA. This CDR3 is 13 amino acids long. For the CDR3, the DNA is TGTGCAAGCAGCTTACGGGGGATTGACATTCAGTACTTC. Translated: CASSLRGIDIQYF.

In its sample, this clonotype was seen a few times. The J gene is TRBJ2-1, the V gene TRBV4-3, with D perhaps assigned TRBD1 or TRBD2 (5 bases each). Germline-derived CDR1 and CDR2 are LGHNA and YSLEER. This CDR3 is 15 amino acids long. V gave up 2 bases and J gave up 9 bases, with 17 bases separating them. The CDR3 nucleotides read TGCGCCAGCAGCCAATACGAGGGGATCTGGGCTGAGCAGTTCTTC. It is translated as CASSQYEGIWAEQFF.

The CDR3 is CASVGQFYEQYF. CDR3 DNA sequence: TGTGCCAGCGTGGGACAATTCTACGAGCAGTACTTC. This sequence joins TRBV6-2 or TRBV6-3 and TRBJ2-7; possibly TRBD1 for D (6 bases). Germline CDR1 is MNHEY and CDR2 is SVGEGT. This CDR3 comprises 12 residues. V was pared by 8 bases and J by 3 bases, with 11 bases between.

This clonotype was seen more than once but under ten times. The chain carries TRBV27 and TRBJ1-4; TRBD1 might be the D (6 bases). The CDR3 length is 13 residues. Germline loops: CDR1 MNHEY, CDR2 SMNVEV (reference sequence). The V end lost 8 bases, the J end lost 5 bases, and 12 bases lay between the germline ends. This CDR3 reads CASLGGGNEKLFF. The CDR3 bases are TGTGCCAGCTTAGGGGGGGGGAATGAAAAACTGTTTTTT. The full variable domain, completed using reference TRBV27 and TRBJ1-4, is EAQVTQNPRYLITVTGKKLTVTCSQNMNHEYMSWYRQDPGLGLRQIYYSMNVEVTDKGDVPEGYKVSRKEKRNFPLILESPSPNQTSLYFCASLGGGNEKLFFGSGTQLSVL.

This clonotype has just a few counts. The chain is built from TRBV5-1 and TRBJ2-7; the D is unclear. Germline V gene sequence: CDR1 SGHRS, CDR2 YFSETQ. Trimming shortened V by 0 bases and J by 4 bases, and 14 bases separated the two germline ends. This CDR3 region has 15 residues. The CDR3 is CASSLEPTIEYEQYF. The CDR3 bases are TGCGCCAGCAGCTTGGAACCAACTATTGAATACGAGCAGTACTTC.

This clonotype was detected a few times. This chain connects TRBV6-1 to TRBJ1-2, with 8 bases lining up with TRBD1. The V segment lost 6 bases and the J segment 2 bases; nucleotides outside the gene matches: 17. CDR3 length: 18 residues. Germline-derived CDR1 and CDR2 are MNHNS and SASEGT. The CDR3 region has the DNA TGTGCCAGCAGCGACCCCGACAGGGGAGGTCCCCTAAACTATGGCTACACCTTC. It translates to CASSDPDRGGPLNYGYTF.

The CDR3 loop is CASSPAGGSSYEQYF. CDR3 nucleotide sequence: TGCGCCAGCAGCCCAGCAGGGGGCTCGAGCTACGAGCAGTACTTC. The rearrangement joins TRBV5-1 to TRBJ2-7; 8 bases map to TRBD1. CDR1 and CDR2 from the germline V gene are SGHRS and YFSETQ. This CDR3 region has 15 residues. Unmatched junction bases numbered 9, after V lost 4 bases and J lost 3 bases.

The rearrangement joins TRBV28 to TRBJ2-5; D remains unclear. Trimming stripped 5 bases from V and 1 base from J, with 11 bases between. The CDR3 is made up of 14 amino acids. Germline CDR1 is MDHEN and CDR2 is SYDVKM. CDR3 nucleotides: TGTGCCAGCAGTCGAATAGCCCCCCAAGAGACCCAGTACTTC. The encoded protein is CASSRIAPQETQYF.

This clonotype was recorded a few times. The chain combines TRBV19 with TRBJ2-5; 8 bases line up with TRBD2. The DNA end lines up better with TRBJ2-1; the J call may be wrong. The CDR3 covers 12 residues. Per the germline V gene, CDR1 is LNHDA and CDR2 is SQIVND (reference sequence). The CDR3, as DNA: TGTGCCAGTAGTACAGGCGGGGGGGAGCAGTTCTTC. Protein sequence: CASSTGGGEQFF.

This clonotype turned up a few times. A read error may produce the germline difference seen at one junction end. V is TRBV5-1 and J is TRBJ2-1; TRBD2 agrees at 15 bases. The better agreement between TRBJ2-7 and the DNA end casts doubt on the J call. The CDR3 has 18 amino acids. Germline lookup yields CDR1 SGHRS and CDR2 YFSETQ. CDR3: CASNLGTSGRPGLYEQYF. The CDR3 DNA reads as TGCGCCAGCAACTTGGGGACTAGCGGGAGGCCTGGGCTCTACGAGCAGTACTTC.

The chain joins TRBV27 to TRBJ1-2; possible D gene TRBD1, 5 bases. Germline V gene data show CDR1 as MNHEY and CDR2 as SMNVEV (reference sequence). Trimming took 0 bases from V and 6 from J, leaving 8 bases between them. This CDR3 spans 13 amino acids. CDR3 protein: CASSLSGENGYTF. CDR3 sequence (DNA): TGTGCCAGCAGTTTATCGGGGGAGAATGGCTACACCTTC.

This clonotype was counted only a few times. DNA of the CDR3: TGTGCCAGCAGCTTATGGACAGGGGTCGACGAGCAGTACTTC. It yields the protein CASSLWTGVDEQYF. V usage is TRBV7-9 and J usage is TRBJ2-7; 9 bases agree with TRBD1. CDR1 is SEHNR and CDR2 is FQNEAQ in the germline V gene (reference sequence). After removal of 2 bases from V and 5 bases from J, the junction contained 4 bases not matched to a gene. This CDR3 comprises 14 residues.

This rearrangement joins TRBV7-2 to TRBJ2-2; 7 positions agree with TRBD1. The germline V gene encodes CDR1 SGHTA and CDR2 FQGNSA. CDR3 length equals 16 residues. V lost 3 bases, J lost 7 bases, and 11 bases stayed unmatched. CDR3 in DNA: TGTGCCAGCAGCTTTTATCCGGGACAGACGGGCGGGGAGCTGTTTTTT. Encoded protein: CASSFYPGQTGGELFF.

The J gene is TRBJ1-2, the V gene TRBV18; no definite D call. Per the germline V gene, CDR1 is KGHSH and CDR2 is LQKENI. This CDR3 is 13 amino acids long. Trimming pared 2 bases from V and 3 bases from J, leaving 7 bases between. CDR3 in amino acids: CASSPDYYYGYTF. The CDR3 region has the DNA TGTGCCAGCTCACCAGACTACTACTATGGCTACACCTTC.

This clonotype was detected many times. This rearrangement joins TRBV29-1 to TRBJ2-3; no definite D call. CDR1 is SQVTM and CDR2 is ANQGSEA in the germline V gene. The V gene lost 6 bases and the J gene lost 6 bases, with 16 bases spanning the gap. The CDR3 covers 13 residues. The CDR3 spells CSVGSVRSDTQYF. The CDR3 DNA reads TGCAGCGTGGGCAGTGTCCGGAGCGATACGCAGTATTTT.

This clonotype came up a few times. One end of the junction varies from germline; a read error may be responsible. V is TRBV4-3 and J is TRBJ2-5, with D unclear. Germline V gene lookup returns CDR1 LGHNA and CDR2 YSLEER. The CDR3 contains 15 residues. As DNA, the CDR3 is TGCGCCAGCAGCCAAGATTCGACCAGGAAAGAGACCCAGCACTTC. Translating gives CASSQDSTRKETQHF.

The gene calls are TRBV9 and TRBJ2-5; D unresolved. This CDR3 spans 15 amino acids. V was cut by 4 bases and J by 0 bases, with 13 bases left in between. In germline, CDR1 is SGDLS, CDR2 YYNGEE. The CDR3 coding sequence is TGTGCCAGCAGCAGAGGTTCTCAGAACCAAGAGACCCAGTACTTC. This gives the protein CASSRGSQNQETQYF.

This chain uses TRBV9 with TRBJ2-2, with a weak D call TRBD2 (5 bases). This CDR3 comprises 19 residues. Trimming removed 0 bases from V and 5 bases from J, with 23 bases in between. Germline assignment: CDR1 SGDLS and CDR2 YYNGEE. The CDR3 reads CASSVATKSGVSRTGELFF. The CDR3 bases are TGTGCCAGCAGCGTAGCTACAAAGTCCGGGGTTAGTAGGACCGGGGAGCTGTTTTTT.

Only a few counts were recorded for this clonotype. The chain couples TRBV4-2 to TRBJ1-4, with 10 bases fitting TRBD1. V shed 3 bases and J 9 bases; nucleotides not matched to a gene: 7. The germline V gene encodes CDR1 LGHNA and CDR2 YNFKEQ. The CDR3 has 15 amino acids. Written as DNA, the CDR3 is TGTGCCAGCAGCCATCTCGGGACAGGGGATCAAAAACTGTTTTTT. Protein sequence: CASSHLGTGDQKLFF.

The chain's CDR3 is CASSLVLAERYNEQFF. In DNA, the CDR3 is TGTGCCAGCAGCTTAGTACTAGCGGAGAGATACAATGAGCAGTTCTTC. The V and J genes are TRBV7-9 and TRBJ2-1, with 8 bases identical to TRBD2. Germline CDR1 reads SEHNR; CDR2 reads FQNEAQ (reference sequence). The CDR3 runs to 16 residues. With V trimmed by 1 base and J by 4 bases, 6 bases remained unmatched.

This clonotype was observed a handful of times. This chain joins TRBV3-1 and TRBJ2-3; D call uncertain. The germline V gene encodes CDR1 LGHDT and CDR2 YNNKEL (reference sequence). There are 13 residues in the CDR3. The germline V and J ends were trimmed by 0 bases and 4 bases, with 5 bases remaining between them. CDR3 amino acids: CASSQDDADTQYF. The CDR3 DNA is TGTGCCAGCAGCCAAGATGACGCAGATACGCAGTATTTT.

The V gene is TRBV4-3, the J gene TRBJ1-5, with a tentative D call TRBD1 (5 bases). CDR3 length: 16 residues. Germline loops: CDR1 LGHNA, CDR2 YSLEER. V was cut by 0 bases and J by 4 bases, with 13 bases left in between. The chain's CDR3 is CASSQDWSRGNQPQHF. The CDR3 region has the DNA TGCGCCAGCAGCCAAGATTGGAGCCGGGGGAATCAGCCCCAGCATTTT.

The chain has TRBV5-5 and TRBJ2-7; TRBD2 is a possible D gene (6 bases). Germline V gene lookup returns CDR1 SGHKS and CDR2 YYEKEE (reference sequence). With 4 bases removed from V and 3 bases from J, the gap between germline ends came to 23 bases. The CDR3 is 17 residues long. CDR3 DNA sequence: TGTGCCAGCAGCGGGGAGGTGGCAGGGATGAGTCTCTACGAGCAGTACTTC. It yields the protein CASSGEVAGMSLYEQYF. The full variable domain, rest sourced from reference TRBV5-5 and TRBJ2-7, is DAGVTQSPTHLIKTRGQQVTLRCSPISGHKSVSWYQQVLGQGPQFIFQYYEKEERGRGNFPDRFSARQFPNYSSELNVNALLLGDSALYLCASSGEVAGMSLYEQYFGPGTRLTVT.

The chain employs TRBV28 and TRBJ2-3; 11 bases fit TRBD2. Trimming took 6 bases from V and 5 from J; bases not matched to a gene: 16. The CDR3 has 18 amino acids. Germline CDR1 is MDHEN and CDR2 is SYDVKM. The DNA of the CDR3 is TGTGCCAGCAGCCCGAGGGATAGCGGGAGGGCCGGTGGAGATACGCAGTATTTT. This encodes CASSPRDSGRAGGDTQYF.

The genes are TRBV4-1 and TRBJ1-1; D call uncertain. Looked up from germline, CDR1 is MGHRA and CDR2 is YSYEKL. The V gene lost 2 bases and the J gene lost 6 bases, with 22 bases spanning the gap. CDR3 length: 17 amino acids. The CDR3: CASSQRPAGYLLPEAFF. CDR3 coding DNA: TGCGCCAGCAGCCAACGGCCGGCAGGATATTTACTACCTGAAGCTTTCTTT.

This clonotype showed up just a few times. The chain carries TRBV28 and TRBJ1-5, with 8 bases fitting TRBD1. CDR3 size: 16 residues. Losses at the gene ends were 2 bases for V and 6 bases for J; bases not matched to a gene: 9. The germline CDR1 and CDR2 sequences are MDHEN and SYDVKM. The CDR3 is CASSLNDRGIGQPQHF. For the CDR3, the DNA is TGTGCCAGCAGTTTAAACGACAGGGGTATCGGTCAGCCCCAGCATTTT.

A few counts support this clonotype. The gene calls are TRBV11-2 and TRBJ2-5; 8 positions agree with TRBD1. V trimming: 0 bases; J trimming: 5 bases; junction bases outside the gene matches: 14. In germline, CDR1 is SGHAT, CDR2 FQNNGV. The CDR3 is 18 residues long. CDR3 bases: TGTGCCAGCAGCTTAGAGAGGACAGGGTGGGGCCGAAGTGAGACCCAGTACTTC. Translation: CASSLERTGWGRSETQYF.

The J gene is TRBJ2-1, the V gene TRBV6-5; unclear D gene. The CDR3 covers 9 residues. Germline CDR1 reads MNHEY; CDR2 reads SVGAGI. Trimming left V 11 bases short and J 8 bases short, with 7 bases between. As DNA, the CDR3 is TGTGCCGCCCCCTATGAGCAGTTCTTC. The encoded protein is CAAPYEQFF.

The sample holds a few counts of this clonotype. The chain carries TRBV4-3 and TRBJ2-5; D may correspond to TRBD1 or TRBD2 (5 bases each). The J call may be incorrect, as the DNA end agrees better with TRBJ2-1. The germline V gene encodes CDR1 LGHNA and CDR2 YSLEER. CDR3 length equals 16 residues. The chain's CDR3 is CASSQDFGAEYNEQFF. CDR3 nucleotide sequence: TGCGCCAGCAGCCAAGATTTCGGGGCCGAGTACAATGAGCAGTTCTTC.